The 20 T cell receptor beta chains below all came from one sample that was sequenced in a study of CD8+ T cells in alopecia areata. The authors extracted RNA and reverse transcribed it into cDNA as the sequencing template. Libraries were prepared by immunoSEQ multiplex PCR; TCRdb keeps only in-frame clonotypes and omits some of them. The sample consists of roughly 12,000 clones, 55% to 80% of them appearing once. Stated treatment: oral pan-JAK inhibitor, 5-10 mg twice daily. Peripheral blood and lesional scalp punch biopsies were taken from alopecia areata patients. The sequences come from skin, collected at week 4, from a patient treated with tofacitinib. The source is a human donor with alopecia areata.

The chain has TRBV2 and TRBJ2-3, with 11 bases lining up with TRBD1. V shed 9 bases and J 4 bases; nucleotides not matched to a gene: 9. Germline assignment: CDR1 SNHLY and CDR2 FYNNEI. CDR3 length: 15 amino acids. CDR3 sequence reads: CASTWTGGNADTQYF. In DNA, the CDR3 is TGTGCCAGTACTTGGACAGGGGGCAACGCAGATACGCAGTATTTT.

The chain employs TRBV29-1 and TRBJ2-1; D unresolved. This CDR3 has 10 amino acids. Germline values: CDR1 SQVTM, CDR2 ANQGSEA. Trimming shortened V by 4 bases and J by 12 bases, and 10 bases separated the two germline ends. The DNA of the CDR3 is TGCAGCGTTGGACCCCCGGGGCAGTTCTTC. This sequence encodes CSVGPPGQFF.

The chain combines TRBV4-3 with TRBJ1-5, with D possibly TRBD1 on 5 matching bases. The CDR3 runs to 16 residues. V lost 0 bases to trimming and J lost 4 bases, with 13 bases between them. The germline gives CDR1 LGHNA, CDR2 YSLEER. The CDR3 region has the DNA TGCGCCAGCAGCCAAGATAGAAGGGGACCTAATCAGCCCCAGCATTTT. This codes for CASSQDRRGPNQPQHF.

With respect to this clone: Since the CDR3 does not end with the conserved phenylalanine or tryptophan, this likely comes from a read error. The rearrangement links TRBV7-2 to TRBJ2-4; D is unresolved. The germline gives CDR1 SGHTA, CDR2 FQGNSA. The V gene lost 2 bases and the J gene lost 0 bases, with 8 bases spanning the gap. The CDR3 is made up of 15 amino acids. Here the CDR3 reads CASSLSSLAKNIQYL. The CDR3 nucleotides read TGTGCCAGCAGCTTAAGCTCTTTAGCCAAAAACATTCAGTACCTC.

This sequence joins TRBV4-3 and TRBJ2-3, with D possibly matching TRBD2 (6 bases). The CDR3 contains 17 residues. V was trimmed by 0 bases and J by 2 bases, leaving 15 bases between them. Germline values: CDR1 LGHNA, CDR2 YSLEER. In DNA form, the CDR3 reads TGCGCCAGCAGCCAAGACCCCTGGGCGGGGTTCACAGATACGCAGTATTTT. This encodes CASSQDPWAGFTDTQYF.

The V and J genes are TRBV27 and TRBJ1-5; D remains ambiguous. V lost 2 bases, J lost 5 bases, and 7 bases lay in between. Per germline, CDR1 MNHEY and CDR2 SMNVEV (reference sequence). CDR3 length: 13 amino acids. The DNA for the CDR3 is TGTGCCAGCAGTTTAAATGTGGATCAGCCCCAGCATTTT. This gives the protein CASSLNVDQPQHF.

V is TRBV13 and J is TRBJ2-5, with 8 bases aligning to TRBD2. Germline lookup yields CDR1 PRHDT and CDR2 FYEKMQ (reference sequence). The CDR3 length is 16 residues. V trimming: 5 bases; J trimming: 5 bases; junction bases outside the gene matches: 13. CDR3 loop: CASSIGLASPGETQYF. CDR3 DNA sequence: TGTGCCAGCAGCATCGGACTAGCCTCACCCGGGGAGACCCAGTACTTC.

The V and J genes are TRBV4-1 and TRBJ1-5, with a weak D call TRBD1 (6 bases). V was clipped by 6 bases and J by 4 bases, with 10 bases between them. This CDR3 is built from 13 residues. The germline CDR1 and CDR2 sequences are MGHRA and YSYEKL. CDR3 bases: TGCGCCAGCAGTCGACAGGATAATCAGCCCCAGCATTTT. Protein: CASSRQDNQPQHF.

This clone was picked up one time. This chain connects TRBV6-5 to TRBJ2-5; D is undetermined. The CDR3 has 14 residues. The germline V gene has CDR1 MNHEY and CDR2 SVGAGI. Trimming pared 5 bases from V and 7 bases from J, leaving 17 bases between. The CDR3 region is CASSEVWGFGTQYF. The DNA of the CDR3 is TGTGCCAGCAGTGAAGTTTGGGGTTTTGGGACCCAGTACTTC.

Only a few counts were recorded for this clone. This chain joins TRBV7-9 and TRBJ2-5; 8 bases map to TRBD2. Germline trimming cut 3 bases from V and 5 bases from J; bases unmatched to any gene: 11. The CDR3 consists of 16 residues. Germline assignment: CDR1 SEHNR and CDR2 FQNEAQ (reference sequence). Here the CDR3 reads CASSFSGTRTRETQYF. CDR3 in DNA: TGTGCCAGCAGCTTCTCCGGGACTAGAACCAGGGAGACCCAGTACTTC.

The J gene is TRBJ2-1, the V gene TRBV7-6; no clear D gene. The CDR3 runs to 12 residues. Germline V CDR1 and CDR2: SGHVS, FNYEAQ. V shed 8 bases and J shed 9 bases, with 14 bases lying between them. CDR3 nucleotides: TGTGCCAGCTCCCTCCCCATGGCTGAGCAGTTCTTC. The encoded protein is CASSLPMAEQFF.

The V and J genes are TRBV4-1 and TRBJ2-3; D is undetermined. Between the trimmed V and J ends, which lost 0 bases and 2 bases, there was a span of 24 bases. CDR3 length: 20 residues. The germline V gene encodes CDR1 MGHRA and CDR2 YSYEKL. For the CDR3, the DNA is TGCGCCAGCAGCCAAGATTGGTTTTGGCATATCCGTCGTATCACAGATACGCAGTATTTT. Its translation is CASSQDWFWHIRRITDTQYF.

V is TRBV5-1 and J is TRBJ2-7; tentative D call: TRBD2 (6 bases). CDR3 length equals 14 residues. Germline V gene sequence: CDR1 SGHRS, CDR2 YFSETQ. The V end lost 0 bases, the J end lost 5 bases, and 12 bases lay between the germline ends. DNA of the CDR3: TGCGCCAGCAGCTTGGGACTAGAAAGTAACGAGCAGTACTTC. Translating it yields CASSLGLESNEQYF.

The gene calls are TRBV4-2 and TRBJ1-5; D may be TRBD1 (6 bases). CDR3 length: 15 amino acids. Germline V gene lookup returns CDR1 LGHNA and CDR2 YNFKEQ. V lost 1 base to trimming and J lost 6 bases, with 13 bases between them. The CDR3 is CASSQVSGGSQPQHF. CDR3 nucleotide sequence: TGTGCCAGCAGCCAAGTATCCGGGGGCAGTCAGCCCCAGCATTTT.

V usage is TRBV6-5 and J usage is TRBJ2-7; perhaps TRBD2 as D (5 bases). V lost 2 bases to trimming and J lost 5 bases, with 13 bases between them. Germline lookup yields CDR1 MNHEY and CDR2 SVGAGI. The CDR3 runs 14 residues. CDR3 protein: CASSYGIGLDEQYF. The CDR3 DNA reads TGTGCCAGCAGTTACGGTATAGGACTGGACGAGCAGTACTTC.

The J gene is TRBJ2-5, the V gene TRBV5-1, with 9 bases lining up with TRBD1. CDR1 is SGHRS and CDR2 is YFSETQ in the germline V gene. V gave up 3 bases and J gave up 4 bases; unmatched junction bases: 4. The CDR3 covers 14 residues. The DNA of the CDR3 is TGCGCCAGCAGCTCGGGACAGGGAGGAGAGACCCAGTACTTC. It encodes CASSSGQGGETQYF. Complete variable domain (other parts from reference TRBV5-1 and TRBJ2-5): KAGVTQTPRYLIKTRGQQVTLSCSPISGHRSVSWYQQTPGQGLQFLFEYFSETQRNKGNFPGRFSGRQFSNSRSEMNVSTLELGDSALYLCASSSGQGGETQYFGPGTRLLVL.

The chain has TRBV29-1 and TRBJ2-1; 8 positions agree with TRBD2. CDR3 length equals 15 residues. Germline loops: CDR1 SQVTM, CDR2 ANQGSEA. The V segment lost 1 base and the J segment 4 bases; nucleotides outside the gene matches: 6. This CDR3 is CSVEGPGLVYNEQFF. In DNA form, the CDR3 reads TGCAGCGTTGAAGGCCCGGGACTAGTTTACAATGAGCAGTTCTTC.

The genes are TRBV7-6 and TRBJ2-7; D call uncertain. The germline V gene has CDR1 SGHVS and CDR2 FNYEAQ. V gave up 1 base and J gave up 2 bases, with 12 bases separating them. This CDR3 is built from 15 residues. CDR3 sequence: CASSLGTASTYEQYF. The CDR3 DNA reads as TGTGCCAGCAGCTTAGGAACAGCTTCTACCTACGAGCAGTACTTC. The full variable domain, rest sourced from reference TRBV7-6 and TRBJ2-7, is GAGVSQSPRYKVTKRGQDVALRCDPISGHVSLYWYRQALGQGPEFLTYFNYEAQQDKSGLPNDRFSAERPEGSISTLTIQRTEQRDSAMYRCASSLGTASTYEQYFGPGTRLTVT.

This clone has a handful of counts. This chain connects TRBV10-3 to TRBJ1-1, with a possible D match to TRBD1 (6 bases). This CDR3 has 13 amino acids. V dropped 6 bases and J dropped 1 base, with 9 bases sitting between them. The germline CDR1 and CDR2 sequences are ENHRY and SYGVKD. The CDR3 reads CAISQTGNTEAFF. In DNA, the CDR3 is TGTGCCATCAGCCAGACAGGGAACACTGAAGCTTTCTTT.

This clone was seen a few times. V is TRBV5-8 and J is TRBJ1-2; perhaps TRBD1 as D (6 bases). CDR3 size: 14 residues. Trimming took off 1 base at V and 3 bases at J, with 10 bases between the two ends. CDR1 and CDR2 (germline): SGHTS, YDEGEE. CDR3 nucleotide sequence: TGTGCCAGCAGCTTGACAGGGTGGGACTATGGCTACACCTTC. Translated: CASSLTGWDYGYTF.